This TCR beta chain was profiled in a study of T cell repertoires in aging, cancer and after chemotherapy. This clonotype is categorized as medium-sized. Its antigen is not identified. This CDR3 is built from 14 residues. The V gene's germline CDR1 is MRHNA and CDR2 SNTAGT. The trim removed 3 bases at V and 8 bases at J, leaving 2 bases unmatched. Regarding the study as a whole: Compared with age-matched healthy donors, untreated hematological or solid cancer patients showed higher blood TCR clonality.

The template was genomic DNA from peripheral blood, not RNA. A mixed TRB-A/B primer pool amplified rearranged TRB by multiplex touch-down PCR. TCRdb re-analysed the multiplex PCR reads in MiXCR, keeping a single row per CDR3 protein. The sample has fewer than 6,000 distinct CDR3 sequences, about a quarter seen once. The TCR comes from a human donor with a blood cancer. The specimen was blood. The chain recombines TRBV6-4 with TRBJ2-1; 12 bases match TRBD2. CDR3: CASSETSGSYEQFF. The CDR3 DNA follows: TGTGCCAGCAGTGAGACTAGCGGGAGCTATGAGCAGTTCTTC.